One and the same sample provided the 23 T cell receptor beta chains below, sequenced in a study of cytomegalovirus exposure and HLA in healthy donors. Here immunoSEQ multiplex PCR was the method, and the copy in TCRdb shows in-frame clones only, minus some. The repertoire holds 200,000 to 250,000 clones, with approximately 80% as singletons. The sequenced material came from PBMCs. Every receptor here comes from a woman in her twenties or thirties in good health and CMV-seropositive.

The V and J genes are TRBV5-8 and TRBJ2-3; no definite D call. V dropped 4 bases and J dropped 5 bases, with 11 bases sitting between them. Germline CDR1 and CDR2: SGHTS and YDEGEE. The CDR3 is 13 amino acids. The CDR3 bases are TGTGCCAGCAGCGCGTTTCCACGAGATACGCAGTATTTT. It encodes CASSAFPRDTQYF.

This chain connects TRBV30 to TRBJ2-7; a weak D match, TRBD1 (6 bases). The CDR3 totals 15 residues. Germline CDR1 reads GTSNPN; CDR2 reads SVGIG (reference sequence). Trimming left V 1 base short and J 5 bases short, with 18 bases between. CDR3 DNA sequence: TGTGCCTGGAGTGGTCCCCCCAGGGGAACCCACGAGCAGTACTTC. This gives the protein CAWSGPPRGTHEQYF.

The chain carries TRBV5-4 and TRBJ1-2; no definite D call. V was shortened by 0 bases and J by 5 bases, with 17 bases between the two germline ends. Germline lookup yields CDR1 SGHNT and CDR2 YYREEE (reference sequence). The CDR3 contains 16 residues. The CDR3 here is CASSLVARSTGYGYTF. CDR3 nucleotide sequence: TGTGCCAGCAGCTTGGTCGCACGCTCTACGGGGTATGGCTACACCTTC.

This clone was counted once. This CDR3 reads CACGQDSNQPQHF. CDR3 DNA sequence: TGTGCCTGCGGACAGGATAGCAATCAGCCCCAGCATTTT. V usage is TRBV30 and J usage is TRBJ1-5, with 7 bases aligning to TRBD1. CDR1 is GTSNPN, CDR2 SVGIG, per germline (reference sequence). J gave up 0 bases and V 6 bases, and 2 bases lay outside the gene matches. The CDR3 consists of 13 residues.

This clone occurred a few times. V is TRBV9 and J is TRBJ2-2; D not certain. The V end lost 3 bases, the J end lost 3 bases, and 6 bases lay between the germline ends. This CDR3 is 13 amino acids long. Per the germline V gene, CDR1 is SGDLS and CDR2 is YYNGEE. CDR3 region: CASSAYDTGELFF. The CDR3 nucleotides are TGTGCCAGCAGCGCATACGACACCGGGGAGCTGTTTTTT. Complete variable domain (other parts from reference TRBV9 and TRBJ2-2): DSGVTQTPKHLITATGQRVTLRCSPRSGDLSVYWYQQSLDQGLQFLIQYYNGEERAKGNILERFSAQQFPDLHSELNLSSLELGDSALYFCASSAYDTGELFFGEGSRLTVL.

V gene TRBV27 combines with J gene TRBJ2-2; D remains ambiguous. V lost 8 bases and J 0 bases, leaving 13 bases between the germline ends. This CDR3 is 15 amino acids long. CDR1 and CDR2 from the germline V gene are MNHEY and SMNVEV (reference sequence). The CDR3 region is CASGRDYANTGELFF. The CDR3 DNA is TGTGCCAGCGGAAGGGATTATGCGAACACCGGGGAGCTGTTTTTT.

This sequence joins TRBV7-9 and TRBJ2-1; either TRBD1 or TRBD2 may fit D (6 bases each). The CDR3 contains 15 residues. Trimming left V 2 bases short and J 5 bases short, with 13 bases between. Looked up from germline, CDR1 is SEHNR and CDR2 is FQNEAQ (reference sequence). CDR3 residues: CASSLLRGQHNEQFF. CDR3 nucleotide sequence: TGTGCCAGCAGCTTATTGCGGGGACAACACAATGAGCAGTTCTTC.

V usage is TRBV6-6 and J usage is TRBJ2-5, with D perhaps TRBD1 (5 bases). The germline V and J ends were trimmed by 5 bases and 2 bases, with 15 bases remaining between them. The CDR3 totals 15 residues. Germline CDR1 is MNHNY and CDR2 is SVGAGI (reference sequence). CDR3 sequence (DNA): TGTGCCAGCAGTCAAGGGATCAGGGTACAAGAGACCCAGTACTTC. Protein: CASSQGIRVQETQYF.

J is TRBJ2-3 and V is TRBV12-5, with a weak D call TRBD1 (6 bases). Looked up from germline, CDR1 is LGHNT and CDR2 is FRNRAP. V lost 3 bases, J lost 4 bases, and 14 bases lay in between. The CDR3 runs to 15 residues. The CDR3 DNA reads TGTGCTAGTGGTTTTGGTCAGGGGATCGCAGATACGCAGTATTTT. Protein product: CASGFGQGIADTQYF.

The chain couples TRBV7-2 to TRBJ1-5; no reliable D call. The CDR3 sequence is 13 residues long. With 5 bases removed from V and 3 bases from J, the gap between germline ends came to 8 bases. The germline gives CDR1 SGHTA, CDR2 FQGNSA. The CDR3: CASSRQVNQPQHF. For the CDR3, the DNA is TGTGCCAGCAGCCGACAAGTCAATCAGCCCCAGCATTTT.

This clone came up once. The chain employs TRBV28 and TRBJ2-7; D not resolved. V was pared by 1 base and J by 3 bases, with 4 bases between. Per germline, CDR1 MDHEN and CDR2 SYDVKM. This CDR3 has 12 amino acids. CDR3 protein: CASSLSFYEQYF. In DNA form, the CDR3 reads TGTGCCAGCAGTTTATCATTCTACGAGCAGTACTTC.

The chain combines TRBV15 with TRBJ1-2; D ambiguous. Per germline, CDR1 LNHNV and CDR2 YYDKDF (reference sequence). Trimming cost V 6 bases and J 0 bases, with 14 bases left between them. This CDR3 is built from 15 residues. The chain's CDR3 is CATSQDRGTNYGYTF. The DNA for the CDR3 is TGTGCCACCAGTCAAGACCGAGGTACTAACTATGGCTACACCTTC.

The chain recombines TRBV9 with TRBJ2-2; 8 bases map to TRBD2. J was trimmed by 6 bases and V by 1 base; bases with no gene match: 5. Germline CDR1 SGDLS, CDR2 YYNGEE. The CDR3 totals 15 residues. The CDR3 region has the DNA TGTGCCAGCAGCGTAAGCGGGAGTTTCTCCGGGGAGCTGTTTTTT. Encoded protein: CASSVSGSFSGELFF.

The V gene is TRBV29-1, the J gene TRBJ1-2; the D gene is possibly TRBD1 (6 bases). Trimming shortened V by 3 bases and J by 4 bases, and 12 bases separated the two germline ends. Germline CDR1 reads SQVTM; CDR2 reads ANQGSEA. The CDR3 runs 13 residues. The CDR3 sequence: CSVDGGPSYGYTF. The CDR3 DNA is TGCAGCGTTGACGGGGGCCCCAGCTATGGCTACACCTTC.

The chain joins TRBV5-1 to TRBJ1-3, with a weak D call TRBD1 (5 bases). This CDR3 is 11 amino acids long. V was shortened by 7 bases and J by 4 bases, with 6 bases between the two germline ends. Germline-derived CDR1 and CDR2 are SGHRS and YFSETQ. The CDR3 DNA sequence: TGCGCCAGCGGGGCCGGAAACACCATATATTTT. Protein product: CASGAGNTIYF.

The chain employs TRBV4-2 and TRBJ1-2, with D maybe TRBD1 (5 bases). Germline CDR1 reads LGHNA; CDR2 reads YNFKEQ. V lost 1 base and J 8 bases, leaving 14 bases between the germline ends. The CDR3 is 14 residues long. The CDR3 coding sequence is TGTGCCAGCAGCCAAGGCCCAGGGAGTGGCGGCTACACCTTC. This encodes CASSQGPGSGGYTF.

The V and J genes are TRBV4-3 and TRBJ2-7; D gene ambiguous. Germline V gene data show CDR1 as LGHNA and CDR2 as YSLEER. CDR3 size: 14 residues. Between the trimmed V and J ends, which lost 1 base and 6 bases, there was a span of 13 bases. The CDR3 bases are TGCGCCAGCAGCCAAGGGGCCCTAGTGGGCGAGCAGTACTTC. Translation: CASSQGALVGEQYF.

The chain is built from TRBV6-6 and TRBJ2-7; TRBD2 matches at 10 bases. J gave up 5 bases and V 7 bases, and 8 bases lay outside the gene matches. The CDR3 has 14 residues. The germline gives CDR1 MNHNY, CDR2 SVGAGI (reference sequence). The CDR3 sequence: CASTVGLAKNEQYF. The DNA of the CDR3 is TGTGCCAGCACCGTGGGACTAGCGAAAAACGAGCAGTACTTC.

V is TRBV7-2 and J is TRBJ2-3, with TRBD2 matching 10 bases. The CDR3 contains 16 residues. Looked up from germline, CDR1 is SGHTA and CDR2 is FQGNSA. J gave up 6 bases and V 1 base, and 7 bases lay outside the gene matches. CDR3 coding DNA: TGTGCCAGCAGCTTAGGGCTAGCGGGAGAAGGGGATACGCAGTATTTT. Encoded protein: CASSLGLAGEGDTQYF. The full variable domain, rest sourced from reference TRBV7-2 and TRBJ2-3, is GAGVSQSPSNKVTEKGKDVELRCDPISGHTALYWYRQSLGQGLEFLIYFQGNSAPDKSGLPSDRFSAERTGGSVSTLTIQRTQQEDSAVYLCASSLGLAGEGDTQYFGPGTRLTVL.

The chain combines TRBV7-9 with TRBJ2-7, with TRBD2 matching 8 bases. After removal of 6 bases from V and 2 bases from J, the junction contained 15 bases not matched to a gene. The CDR3 loop spans 17 amino acids. Germline-derived CDR1 and CDR2 are SEHNR and FQNEAQ (reference sequence). The CDR3 sequence: CASSSAGASGGTYEQYF. The CDR3 nucleotides read TGTGCCAGCAGTTCAGCGGGAGCTTCAGGCGGTACCTACGAGCAGTACTTC.

The V and J genes are TRBV9 and TRBJ1-2; D may be TRBD1 (6 bases). The CDR3 covers 17 residues. Germline V gives CDR1 SGDLS, CDR2 YYNGEE. The ends were cut back, 0 bases at V and 0 bases at J, with 15 bases in the middle. The DNA for the CDR3 is TGTGCCAGCAGCGTAGATCCCGGGACACTTTCTAACTATGGCTACACCTTC. Protein sequence: CASSVDPGTLSNYGYTF.

V is TRBV19 and J is TRBJ1-2; the D is unclear. The V end lost 4 bases, the J end lost 4 bases, and 13 bases lay between the germline ends. The germline CDR1 and CDR2 sequences are LNHDA and SQIVND (reference sequence). This CDR3 is built from 14 residues. CDR3 nucleotide sequence: TGTGCCAGTAGTACCGTGGAGGGAGGCTATGGCTACACCTTC. Protein sequence: CASSTVEGGYGYTF.

This chain links TRBV7-9 with TRBJ2-7; 7 bases fit TRBD1. This CDR3 is 13 amino acids long. The ends lost 8 bases at V and 1 base at J; junction bases unmatched: 5. CDR1 and CDR2 (germline): SEHNR, FQNEAQ (reference sequence). CDR3 loop: CASGTATSYEQYF. CDR3 coding DNA: TGTGCCAGCGGGACAGCAACTTCCTACGAGCAGTACTTC.